One T cell receptor (beta chain) is described in this entry. Its antigen is currently unknown. 5'RACE with constant-segment primers built TCRalpha and TCRbeta cDNA libraries with UMIs. TCRdb recomputed calls from the 5' RACE reads with MiXCR, one row per CDR3 protein. The sample has 250,000 or so distinct CDR3 sequences; 18% are singletons. This sample stems from a study of T-cell memory formation after mild COVID-19. Study-wide results and limits: Proof of SARS-CoV-2 specificity was absent for the second-wave clones that crested on day 37. Later expanders leaned CD4+, whereas day 15 to 85 contracting clones were balanced CD4/CD8. Certain responding clones were present in pre-infection memory, suggesting participation of cross-reactive memory.

This TCR came from a man aged 18 to 35 who had mild COVID-19 (a few samples of this study predate the infection). Cell type and time point are not known. The material sequenced was PBMCs or a T cell subset sorted from them (not recorded which).

CDR3 sequence (DNA): TGCGCCAGCAGCAGGGAGGCAGGCGGCTATGGCTACACCTTC. As protein: CASSREAGGYGYTF. The V and J genes are TRBV5-1 and TRBJ1-2, with unresolved D. This CDR3 contains 14 residues. Trimming removed 4 bases at V and 4 bases at J, with 14 bases between. CDR1 and CDR2 from the germline V gene are SGHRS and YFSETQ.